This T cell receptor beta chain was sequenced for a study of neoadjuvant nivolumab and ipilimumab in lung cancer. V was cut by 5 bases and J by 5 bases, with 13 bases left in between. The CDR3 spans 15 residues. Germline loops: CDR1 SGHAT, CDR2 FQNNGV. Measured with immunoSEQ multiplex PCR; TCRdb has only the in-frame clones, and not every one. The sample lists 25,000 to 35,000 clones, less than 95% occurring once. This sequence joins TRBV11-2 and TRBJ1-6, with D possibly TRBD1 on 5 matching bases. Sample: peripheral blood, taken after neoadjuvant nivolumab, alone or with ipilimumab, at or shortly before surgery. This receptor was identified in an adult with non-small cell lung cancer. CDR3 in amino acids: CASSLPPGNNSPLHF. The CDR3 DNA follows: TGTGCCAGCAGCCTCCCTCCAGGGAATAATTCACCCCTCCACTTT.